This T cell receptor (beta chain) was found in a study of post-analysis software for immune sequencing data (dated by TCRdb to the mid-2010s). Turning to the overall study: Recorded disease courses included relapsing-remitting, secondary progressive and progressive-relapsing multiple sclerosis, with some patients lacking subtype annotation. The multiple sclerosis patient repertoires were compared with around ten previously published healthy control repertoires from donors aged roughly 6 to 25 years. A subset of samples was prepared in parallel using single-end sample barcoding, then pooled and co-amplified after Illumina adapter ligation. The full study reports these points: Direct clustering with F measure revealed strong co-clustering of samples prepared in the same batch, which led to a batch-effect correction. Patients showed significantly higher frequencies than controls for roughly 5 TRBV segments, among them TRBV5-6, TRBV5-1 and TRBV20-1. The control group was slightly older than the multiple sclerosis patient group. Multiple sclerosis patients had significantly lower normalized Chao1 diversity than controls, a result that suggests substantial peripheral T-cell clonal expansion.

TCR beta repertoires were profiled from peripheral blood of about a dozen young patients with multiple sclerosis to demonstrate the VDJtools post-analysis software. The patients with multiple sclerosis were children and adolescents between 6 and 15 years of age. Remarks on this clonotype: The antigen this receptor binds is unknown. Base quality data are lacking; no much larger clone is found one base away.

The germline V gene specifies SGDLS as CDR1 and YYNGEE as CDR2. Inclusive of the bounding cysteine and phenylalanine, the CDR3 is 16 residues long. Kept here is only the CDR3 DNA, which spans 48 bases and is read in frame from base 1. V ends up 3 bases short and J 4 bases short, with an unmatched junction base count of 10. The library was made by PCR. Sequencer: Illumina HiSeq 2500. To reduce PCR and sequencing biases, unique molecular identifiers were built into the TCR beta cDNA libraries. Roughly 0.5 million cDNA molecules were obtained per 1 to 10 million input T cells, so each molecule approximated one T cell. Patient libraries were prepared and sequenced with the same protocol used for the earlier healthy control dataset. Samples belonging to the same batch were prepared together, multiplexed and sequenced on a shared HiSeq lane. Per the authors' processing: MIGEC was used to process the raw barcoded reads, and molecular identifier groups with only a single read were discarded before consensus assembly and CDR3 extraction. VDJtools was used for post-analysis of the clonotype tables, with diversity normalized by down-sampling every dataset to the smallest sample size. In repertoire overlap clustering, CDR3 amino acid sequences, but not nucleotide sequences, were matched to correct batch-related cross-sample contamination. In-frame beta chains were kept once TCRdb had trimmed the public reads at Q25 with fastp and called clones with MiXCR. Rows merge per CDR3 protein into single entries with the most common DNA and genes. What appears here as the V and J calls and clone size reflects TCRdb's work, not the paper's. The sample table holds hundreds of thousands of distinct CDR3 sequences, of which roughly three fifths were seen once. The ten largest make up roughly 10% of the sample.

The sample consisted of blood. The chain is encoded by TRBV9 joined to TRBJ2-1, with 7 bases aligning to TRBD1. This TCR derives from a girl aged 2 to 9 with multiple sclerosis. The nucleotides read TGTGCCAGCAGCGACAGGGGTTCGGGGATATACAATGAGCAGTTCTTC. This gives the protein CASSDRGSGIYNEQFF.